The next 18 T cell receptor beta chains were all read from a single sample in a study of OX40 agonist ivuxolimab in advanced cancers. Library prep was done by the immunoSEQ multiplex PCR assay. The source is immuneACCESS, and TCRdb retained only in-frame sequences with V and J called. Part of the clones is not carried over; for the studies checked, unresolved V genes explain less than half of this, and the remainder is unexplained. This sample is represented by around 90,000 clones; 70% to 90% of them were singletons. The leading ten clones occupy 6.5% to 9% of the sample. Material: CD4+ or CD8+ T cells sorted from blood, obtained in a trial of the OX40 agonist ivuxolimab. These receptors were collected from an adult with an advanced solid tumor such as melanoma, head and neck, liver or kidney cancer.

V usage is TRBV14 and J usage is TRBJ2-7; no definite D call. The germline CDR1 and CDR2 sequences are SGHDN and FVKESK. This CDR3 is 16 amino acids long. V dropped 1 base and J dropped 0 bases, with 13 bases sitting between them. The CDR3 DNA reads as TGTGCCAGCAGCCAAGGCCGGAACCCGAGCTCCTACGAGCAGTACTTC. The encoded protein is CASSQGRNPSSYEQYF.

This chain links TRBV19 with TRBJ2-7; 11 bases are a match to TRBD2. The CDR3 extends over 17 amino acids. V lost 5 bases and J lost 3; bases outside the gene matches: 12. Germline values: CDR1 LNHDA, CDR2 SQIVND (reference sequence). The DNA for the CDR3 is TGTGCCAGTAGTCCTTACCCTACTAGCGGGAGTGTCTACGAGCAGTACTTC. It is translated as CASSPYPTSGSVYEQYF.

The chain employs TRBV11-2 and TRBJ2-1, with TRBD2 matching 7 bases. V was pared by 5 bases and J by 9 bases, with 13 bases of the junction left unmatched. The CDR3 is made up of 15 amino acids. CDR1 SGHAT and CDR2 FQNNGV come from the germline V gene. CDR3 loop: CASSRLAQLRTEQFF. CDR3 nucleotides: TGTGCCAGCAGCCGACTAGCCCAGCTCCGCACTGAGCAGTTCTTC.

This clone was seen just once. The rearrangement links TRBV7-2 to TRBJ2-3; the D is unclear. The CDR3 is 15 amino acids. Trimming took off 1 base at V and 0 bases at J, with 8 bases between the two ends. The V gene's germline CDR1 is SGHTA and CDR2 FQGNSA. The CDR3 sequence is CASSLVYLSTDTQYF. The CDR3 DNA is TGTGCCAGCAGCTTAGTCTACCTTAGCACAGATACGCAGTATTTT. The whole variable domain, filled in from reference TRBV7-2 and TRBJ2-3, reads GAGVSQSPSNKVTEKGKDVELRCDPISGHTALYWYRQSLGQGLEFLIYFQGNSAPDKSGLPSDRFSAERTGGSVSTLTIQRTQQEDSAVYLCASSLVYLSTDTQYFGPGTRLTVL.

The V call is TRBV6-5, the J call TRBJ2-1; possibly TRBD2 for D (5 bases). V lost 0 bases, J lost 8 bases, and 17 bases lay in between. Germline assignment: CDR1 MNHEY and CDR2 SVGAGI. The CDR3 contains 16 residues. The CDR3 DNA reads as TGTGCCAGCAGTTACTCGCGAGCGGATTCACGGCATGAGCAGTTCTTC. It specifies CASSYSRADSRHEQFF.

The chain couples TRBV5-1 to TRBJ1-1; D might be TRBD1 (6 bases). CDR3 length: 14 amino acids. The V gene's germline CDR1 is SGHRS and CDR2 YFSETQ. Trimming took off 0 bases at V and 3 bases at J, with 9 bases between the two ends. The CDR3 coding sequence is TGCGCCAGCAGCTTGGGGACAGCCTACACTGAAGCTTTCTTT. This gives the protein CASSLGTAYTEAFF.

V gene TRBV7-9 combines with J gene TRBJ2-3; TRBD2 matches 11 bases. CDR3 size: 16 residues. Germline CDR1 reads SEHNR; CDR2 reads FQNEAQ (reference sequence). V shed 0 bases and J 4 bases; nucleotides not matched to a gene: 3. CDR3 sequence reads: CASSLASSGRADTQYF. The CDR3 DNA sequence: TGTGCCAGCAGCTTAGCGAGTAGCGGGAGGGCAGATACGCAGTATTTT.

In its sample, this clone was seen once. The rearrangement links TRBV10-1 to TRBJ1-1; weak D call: TRBD1 (6 bases). Germline V CDR1 and CDR2: WNHNN, SYGVQD (reference sequence). Trimming removed 2 bases from V and 0 bases from J, with 13 bases in between. This CDR3 is built from 16 residues. Here the CDR3 DNA reads TGCGCCAGCAGTGAGGAGCCGGGGGGGCTGAACACTGAAGCTTTCTTT. This encodes CASSEEPGGLNTEAFF.

This clone has just a few counts. The chain links TRBV28 to TRBJ2-1; TRBD1 is a possible D gene (6 bases). Germline lookup yields CDR1 MDHEN and CDR2 SYDVKM. There are 12 residues in the CDR3. V lost 8 bases and J 3 bases, leaving 8 bases between the germline ends. CDR3 amino acids: CASHRVYNEQFF. CDR3 nucleotide sequence: TGTGCCAGCCACAGGGTCTACAATGAGCAGTTCTTC.

The chain carries TRBV6-1 and TRBJ2-5; 11 bases fit TRBD1. The J call is uncertain, as TRBJ2-7 better fits the DNA end. Germline V lookup: CDR1 MNHNS, CDR2 SASEGT. The CDR3 sequence is 14 residues long. Written as DNA, the CDR3 is TGTGCCAGCAGTGAGGGGACAGGGGGGTACGAGCAGTACTTC. As protein: CASSEGTGGYEQYF.

The J gene is TRBJ2-7, the V gene TRBV5-1, with D possibly matching TRBD1 (6 bases). V lost 2 bases to trimming and J lost 3 bases, with 12 bases between them. The CDR3 is 14 amino acids. CDR1 and CDR2 (germline): SGHRS, YFSETQ. The CDR3 nucleotides read TGCGCCAGCAGCTTTCGGGGACAAAACTACGAGCAGTACTTC. It codes for CASSFRGQNYEQYF.

This clone was seen more than once but under ten times. The chain combines TRBV7-2 with TRBJ2-7; no clear D. CDR3 length: 13 residues. V lost 5 bases, J lost 3 bases, and 11 bases lay in between. CDR1 and CDR2 (germline): SGHTA, FQGNSA. In nucleotides, the CDR3 is TGTGCCAGCAGCGGATTTCGCAACTACGAGCAGTACTTC. This codes for CASSGFRNYEQYF.

This chain uses TRBV7-9 with TRBJ2-5; no clear D. The V end was cut by 8 bases, the J end by 11 bases, with 12 bases between. Germline CDR1 SEHNR, CDR2 FQNEAQ (reference sequence). The CDR3 length is 10 residues. Here the CDR3 reads CASGPEKQYF. Here the CDR3 DNA reads TGTGCCAGCGGACCGGAGAAACAGTACTTC.

The chain carries TRBV6-1 and TRBJ1-1; no reliable D call. CDR1 MNHNS and CDR2 SASEGT come from the germline V gene. This CDR3 has 13 residues. Trimming removed 5 bases from V and 9 bases from J, with 16 bases in between. CDR3 loop: CASSRLQSLQAFF. CDR3 nucleotides: TGTGCCAGCAGTAGGTTGCAGTCCCTCCAAGCTTTCTTT.

The chain employs TRBV7-9 and TRBJ2-2, with 13 bases aligning to TRBD2. The junction had 7 bases not matched to a gene; V was cut back by 7 bases and J by 2 bases. Germline values: CDR1 SEHNR, CDR2 FQNEAQ (reference sequence). This CDR3 has 17 amino acids. The CDR3 protein is CASIRLAGGPNTGELFF. In DNA form, the CDR3 reads TGTGCCAGCATCCGACTAGCGGGAGGACCTAACACCGGGGAGCTGTTTTTT.

This chain uses TRBV30 with TRBJ1-1; 8 bases are a match to TRBD1. J lost 6 bases, V lost 2 bases, and 5 bases had no gene match. This CDR3 has 13 residues. CDR1 and CDR2 (germline): GTSNPN, SVGIG (reference sequence). CDR3 region: CAWSSKGQAEAFF. DNA of the CDR3: TGTGCCTGGAGTTCAAAGGGACAGGCTGAAGCTTTCTTT. The complete variable domain, with remaining parts taken from reference TRBV30 and TRBJ1-1, reads SQTIHQWPATLVQPVGSPLSLECTVEGTSNPNLYWYRQAAGRGLQLLFYSVGIGQISSEVPQNLSASRPQDRQFILSSKKLLLSDSGFYLCAWSSKGQAEAFFGQGTRLTVV.

This clone has just one count. V and J are TRBV19 and TRBJ1-3; 8 bases match TRBD1. This CDR3 has 16 amino acids. V lost 10 bases and J lost 2; bases outside the gene matches: 13. Germline assignment: CDR1 LNHDA and CDR2 SQIVND (reference sequence). In nucleotides, the CDR3 is TGTGCCACTAGCGCGCGGGTGACAGGGGCTGGAAACACCATATATTTT. Encoded protein: CATSARVTGAGNTIYF.

This rearrangement joins TRBV7-9 to TRBJ2-1, with 8 bases aligning to TRBD2. The germline gives CDR1 SEHNR, CDR2 FQNEAQ (reference sequence). V was pared by 1 base and J by 10 bases, with 9 bases of the junction left unmatched. The CDR3 sequence is 15 residues long. DNA for the CDR3: TGTGCCAGCAGCTTAGTTTCAGCGGGAGTTTTCGAGCAGTTCTTC. Residues: CASSLVSAGVFEQFF.